The 17 T cell receptor beta chains reported below all come from one sample, sequenced in a study of T cell repertoires in cytomegalovirus infection. TCRdb re-analysed the reads in MiXCR, keeping a single row per CDR3 protein. This table holds some 110,000 distinct CDR3 sequences, approximately 30% found once. These receptors have no known antigen. The sequenced sample was CD8+ T cells from cultured PBMCs, obtained from culture after CMV antigen stimulation. The source is a human donor in good health (CMV status not recorded). Some clones in this sample may be carry-over from other donors' samples.

V gene TRBV2 combines with J gene TRBJ1-6, with 10 bases identical to TRBD1. Trimming removed 8 bases from V and 7 bases from J; junction bases left unmatched: 5. CDR1 and CDR2 from the germline V gene are SNHLY and FYNNEI. The length of the CDR3 is 14 residues. The chain's CDR3 is CASGKDRGNSPLHF. The CDR3 DNA sequence: TGTGCCAGCGGAAAGGACAGGGGGAATTCACCCCTCCACTTT.

J is TRBJ1-2 and V is TRBV12-3 or TRBV12-4; tentatively, D is TRBD1 (5 bases). Between the trimmed V and J ends, which lost 4 bases and 4 bases, there was a span of 16 bases. The CDR3 totals 15 residues. The CDR3 DNA reads as TGTGCCAGCAGTTGGGCTGGGGGTACGGGCTATGGCTACACCTTC. Its translation is CASSWAGGTGYGYTF.

This clonotype was recorded at least ten times. The chain has TRBV4-2 and TRBJ2-5; D gene unclear. CDR1 is LGHNA, CDR2 YNFKEQ, per germline. Trimming pared 1 base from V and 5 bases from J, leaving 11 bases between. CDR3 size: 14 residues. The CDR3 protein is CASSQARARETQYF. Written as DNA, the CDR3 is TGTGCCAGCAGCCAAGCTAGGGCGAGGGAGACCCAGTACTTC.

The chain is built from TRBV6-2 or TRBV6-3 and TRBJ2-5; 12 bases match TRBD2. This CDR3 contains 17 residues. The germline V gene has CDR1 MNHEY and CDR2 SVGEGT. The V gene end was trimmed by 6 bases and the J gene end by 5 bases; junction bases not matched to a gene: 13. CDR3: CASSLPPSGGARETQYF. The CDR3 DNA reads TGTGCCAGCAGCCTCCCTCCTAGCGGGGGGGCGAGGGAGACCCAGTACTTC.

This clonotype was seen at least ten times. At one end, the junction sequence differs from germline, possibly due to a read error. The chain is built from TRBV7-7 and TRBJ2-1; 8 nucleotides line up with TRBD2. Germline-derived CDR1 and CDR2 are SSHAT and FNYEAQ (reference sequence). The length of the CDR3 is 13 residues. CDR3 sequence (DNA): TGTGCTAGCAGCTTAGCGGGAAACAATGAGCAGTTCTTC. Its protein product is CASSLAGNNEQFF.

V and J are TRBV27 and TRBJ2-7; 7 nucleotides line up with TRBD1. V gave up 3 bases and J gave up 5 bases; unmatched junction bases: 13. CDR1 and CDR2 (germline): MNHEY, SMNVEV (reference sequence). The CDR3 is 16 residues long. The CDR3 region has the DNA TGTGCCAGCAGTTTGCTTAGGGGGCCCAGCACGGACGAGCAGTACTTC. Translation: CASSLLRGPSTDEQYF.

The chain links TRBV3-1 to TRBJ2-1, with a possible D match to TRBD2 (6 bases). Germline loops: CDR1 LGHDT, CDR2 YNNKEL (reference sequence). V was shortened by 2 bases and J by 4 bases, with 12 bases between the two germline ends. This CDR3 contains 15 residues. The CDR3 DNA sequence: TGTGCCAGCAGCCAACAGGGCGGGACGTACAATGAGCAGTTCTTC. The encoded protein is CASSQQGGTYNEQFF.

V is TRBV7-8 and J is TRBJ1-6; possible D gene TRBD1, 5 bases. Deletions cut 5 bases from V and 14 bases from J, with 13 bases between. CDR3 length: 12 residues. Germline CDR1 is SGHVS and CDR2 is FQNEAQ. The DNA of the CDR3 is TGTGCCAGCAGCGACAGTGACTCCACCCTCCACTTT. This encodes CASSDSDSTLHF. The full variable domain, with the rest looked up from reference TRBV7-8 and TRBJ1-6, is GAGVSQSPRYKVAKRGQDVALRCDPISGHVSLFWYQQALGQGPEFLTYFQNEAQLDKSGLPSDRFFAERPEGSVSTLKIQRTQQEDSAVYLCASSDSDSTLHFGNGTRLTVT.

The chain employs TRBV9 and TRBJ2-4; D is possibly TRBD1 (6 bases). Trimming took off 3 bases at V and 1 base at J, with 11 bases between the two ends. The CDR3 is made up of 15 amino acids. Germline V gives CDR1 SGDLS, CDR2 YYNGEE. CDR3 nucleotide sequence: TGTGCCAGCAGCGACGCAACAGGGGCCAAAAACATTCAGTACTTC. Encoded protein: CASSDATGAKNIQYF.

This sequence joins TRBV6-6 and TRBJ2-1; 8 positions match TRBD2. The V segment lost 0 bases and the J segment 2 bases; nucleotides outside the gene matches: 3. The CDR3 is 16 amino acids. Germline V gene data show CDR1 as MNHNY and CDR2 as SVGAGI (reference sequence). The DNA for the CDR3 is TGTGCCAGCAGTTACTCTGGCGGGGGGACCTACAATGAGCAGTTCTTC. It yields the protein CASSYSGGGTYNEQFF.

The genes are TRBV7-8 and TRBJ2-7; D is perhaps TRBD2 (6 bases). Trimming cost V 3 bases and J 4 bases, with 22 bases left between them. From germline, CDR1 is SGHVS and CDR2 FQNEAQ. The CDR3 totals 17 residues. The chain's CDR3 is CASSFSVMGGIGYEQYF. For the CDR3, the DNA is TGTGCCAGCAGCTTTTCAGTCATGGGGGGTATTGGGTACGAGCAGTACTTC.

This clonotype came up a few times. V usage is TRBV11-2 and J usage is TRBJ2-3; 10 nucleotides agree with TRBD2. The germline V gene has CDR1 SGHAT and CDR2 FQNNGV. The V and J ends lost 1 base and 1 base, in that order; junction bases with no gene match: 8. CDR3 length equals 18 residues. CDR3 DNA sequence: TGTGCCAGCAGCTTAGGCACAGCGGGGGGGCCAGGCACAGATACGCAGTATTTT. This codes for CASSLGTAGGPGTDTQYF.

This clonotype occurred once. The V gene is TRBV29-1, the J gene TRBJ1-2, with 8 bases aligning to TRBD1. Per the germline V gene, CDR1 is SQVTM and CDR2 is ANQGSEA. V was clipped by 3 bases and J by 2 bases; unmatched bases: 8. The CDR3 runs 15 residues. CDR3 bases: TGCAGCGTTGATCGGAAGACAGGGGTGAACTATGGCTACACCTTC. Translated: CSVDRKTGVNYGYTF.

The V and J genes are TRBV7-8 and TRBJ1-6; D gene uncertain. The CDR3 totals 14 residues. The germline V and J ends were trimmed by 2 bases and 6 bases, with 8 bases remaining between them. CDR1 and CDR2 from the germline V gene are SGHVS and FQNEAQ. The CDR3 bases are TGTGCCAGCAGCTTAAGGGATCCTAATTCACCCCTCCACTTT. It is translated as CASSLRDPNSPLHF.

This clonotype was found a few times. V gene TRBV12-3 or TRBV12-4 combines with J gene TRBJ1-5, with a weak D call TRBD1 (6 bases). The CDR3 length is 16 residues. V dropped 1 base and J dropped 0 bases, with 10 bases sitting between them. This chain's CDR3 is CASSLGGQNSNQPQHF. Here the CDR3 DNA reads TGTGCCAGCAGTTTAGGGGGACAAAATAGCAATCAGCCCCAGCATTTT.

The genes are TRBV6-1 and TRBJ1-6; no reliable D call. V was clipped by 6 bases and J by 5 bases, with 8 bases between them. CDR3 length equals 13 residues. The germline V gene encodes CDR1 MNHNS and CDR2 SASEGT. CDR3 coding DNA: TGTGCCAGCAGCCCAACTAATAATTCACCCCTCCACTTT. Its translation: CASSPTNNSPLHF.

The chain uses TRBV4-1 and TRBJ2-1; the D is unclear. Germline CDR1 is MGHRA and CDR2 is YSYEKL. V was shortened by 4 bases and J by 2 bases, with 6 bases between the two germline ends. The length of the CDR3 is 13 residues. The CDR3 DNA is TGCGCCAGCAGCCCGGATACCTACAATGAGCAGTTCTTC. It translates to CASSPDTYNEQFF.